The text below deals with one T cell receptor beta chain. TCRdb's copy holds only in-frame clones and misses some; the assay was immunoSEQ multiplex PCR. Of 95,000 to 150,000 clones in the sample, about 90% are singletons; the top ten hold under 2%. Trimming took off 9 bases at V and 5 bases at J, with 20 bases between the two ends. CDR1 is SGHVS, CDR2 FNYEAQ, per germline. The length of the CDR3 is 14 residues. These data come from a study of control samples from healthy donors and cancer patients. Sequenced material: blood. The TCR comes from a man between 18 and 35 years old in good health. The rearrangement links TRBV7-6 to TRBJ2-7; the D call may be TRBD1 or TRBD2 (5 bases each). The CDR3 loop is CASRGRSGLDEQYF. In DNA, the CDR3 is TGTGCCAGTCGGGGCCGGTCCGGTTTGGACGAGCAGTACTTC.